These T cell receptor beta chains were read from a single sample in a study of blood T cell repertoires in COVID-19. Sequencing used immunoSEQ multiplex PCR; TCRdb keeps in-frame clones, though not all of them. This table holds hundreds of thousands of clones, around 85% found once. Material for sequencing was PBMCs or T cells enriched from blood (not recorded which). The receptors shown here come from a woman aged 55-70 years who had recovered from COVID-19. Both conserved end residues are part of each CDR3. D genes are given only for firm matches. A clone size is listed for some rows: how often the clone was seen (once, few, many), or a class if it is expanded.

d_gene	v_gene	j_gene	abundance	CDR3nt	CDR3aa
-	TRBV27	TRBJ1-5	-	TGTGCCAGCAGGCAGGGCGGTCAGCCCCAGCATTTT	CASRQGGQPQHF
TRBD1	TRBV6-6	TRBJ1-2	once	TGTGCCAGCAGCAAGGCGGAAACAGGGGCCGGCTACACCTTC	CASSKAETGAGYTF
TRBD1	TRBV2	TRBJ1-1	-	TGTGCCAGCAGTGAACCAATGGAGGACAGGGGAGACACTGAAGCTTTCTTT	CASSEPMEDRGDTEAFF
-	TRBV29-1	TRBJ2-1	once	TGCAGCGCCGAGGGGGGGAATGAGCAGTTCTTC	CSAEGGNEQFF
TRBD2	TRBV29-1	TRBJ2-5	-	TGCAGCGTTGAGGAGGGAGGGGAGACCCAGTACTTC	CSVEEGGETQYF
-	TRBV6-5	TRBJ1-1	once	TGTGCCAGCAGTTACTCAAGAAAAACTAGGGTTGAAGCTTTCTTT	CASSYSRKTRVEAFF
-	TRBV5-1	TRBJ1-6	-	TGCGCCAGCAGCTGGGACATCTCCTCACCCCTCCACTTT	CASSWDISSPLHF
-	TRBV24-1	TRBJ1-5	-	TGTGCCACCAGTGATCCTCGGCAGGGAAGCAATCAGCCCCAGCATTTT	CATSDPRQGSNQPQHF
-	TRBV6-5	TRBJ1-6	-	TGTGCCAGCAGTAGACCTGACGATTGGAGAACCCTCCACTTT	CASSRPDDWRTLHF
TRBD1	TRBV27	TRBJ1-1	-	TGTGCCAGCAGTAATTCCGACAGGGGAGCTTTCTTT	CASSNSDRGAFF
-	TRBV10-3	TRBJ1-1	few	TGTGCCATCAGTGTAGACAGGAACCAAGCTTTCTTT	CAISVDRNQAFF
-	TRBV7-2	TRBJ2-1	-	TGTGCCAGCAGCCCCTTCTTGGGTGATAGCGGTTCTGAGCAGTTCTTC	CASSPFLGDSGSEQFF
-	TRBV3-1/TRBV3-2	TRBJ2-7	-	TGTGCCAGCAGTCGACTGGGCTACGAGCAGTACTTC	CASSRLGYEQYF
-	TRBV12-3/TRBV12-4	TRBJ1-2	once	TGTGCCAGCACCTCGAGCGGGGTACATGGCTACACCTTC	CASTSSGVHGYTF
-	TRBV7-6	TRBJ2-7	-	TGTGCCAGCAGCCCTCAGGGCCTCTACGAGCAGTACTTC	CASSPQGLYEQYF
TRBD2	TRBV27	TRBJ2-3	-	TGTGCCAGCAGTTCCACTCCTAGCGGGGGGCTTTCAGATACGCAGTATTTT	CASSSTPSGGLSDTQYF
TRBD1	TRBV9	TRBJ1-4	-	TGTGCCAGCAGCGTAGAAGGGGACAGCGATGAAAAACTGTTTTTT	CASSVEGDSDEKLFF
-	TRBV12-3/TRBV12-4	TRBJ1-3	-	TGTGCCAGCAGTTTCCTCTCTGGAAACACCATATATTTT	CASSFLSGNTIYF
TRBD1	TRBV5-1	TRBJ1-3	-	TGCGCCAGCAGCTTGGGGACAGGGGGCTCCCTTAGCTCTGGAAACACCATATATTTT	CASSLGTGGSLSSGNTIYF
-	TRBV18	TRBJ2-7	-	TGTGCCAGCTCACCATGCGAGGGTTGCGAGCAGTACTTC	CASSPCEGCEQYF
TRBD1	TRBV6-1	TRBJ1-6	-	TGTGCCAGCAGTGAAGACAGGGGAGGATCACCCCTCCACTTT	CASSEDRGGSPLHF
-	TRBV30	TRBJ1-6	-	TGTGCCTGGAGCCGATGGGGTGGACTCGTACCCTCACCCCTCCACTTT	CAWSRWGGLVPSPLHF
TRBD1	TRBV12-5	TRBJ1-4	-	TGTGCTAGTGGTTTGTCAACAGGGGGCGGTAATGAAAAACTGTTTTTT	CASGLSTGGGNEKLFF
-	TRBV28	TRBJ1-5	-	TGTGCCAGCAGTCTGGAGAGACAGCCCCAGCATTTT	CASSLERQPQHF
-	TRBV7-9	TRBJ2-3	-	TGTGCCAGCAGCTTAGTAACAGGCCGTGCAGATACGCAGTATTTT	CASSLVTGRADTQYF
-	TRBV20-1	TRBJ2-1	-	TGCAGTGCTAGAGTACAGACTGAGCAGTTCTTC	CSARVQTEQFF
TRBD1	TRBV5-1	TRBJ1-1	-	TGCGCCAGCAGCTTGGCCAGGGACAGCCCTCGGGGTGAAGCTTTCTTT	CASSLARDSPRGEAFF
-	TRBV2	TRBJ1-2	-	TGTGCCAGCAGTGGTAGCAGTACGACTAACTATGGCTACACCTTC	CASSGSSTTNYGYTF
-	TRBV5-1	TRBJ2-2	-	TGCGCCAGCTGCTCCGGGACAACGAACACCGGGGAGCTGTTTTTT	CASCSGTTNTGELFF
TRBD1	TRBV10-2	TRBJ1-1	-	TGCGCCAGCAGTACCGGGACAGGATACACTGAAGCTTTCTTT	CASSTGTGYTEAFF
TRBD1	TRBV30	TRBJ1-5	-	TGTGCCTGGAGTGGGACAGGAAATCAGCCCCAGCATTTT	CAWSGTGNQPQHF
-	TRBV28	TRBJ1-6	-	TGTGCCAGCAAAATCGGGGGTGTGGGTAATTCACCCCTCCACTTT	CASKIGGVGNSPLHF
-	TRBV5-4	TRBJ1-2	-	TGTGCCAGCAGCTTGGACGGAGTCCCCCTTCAAACTGGCTACACCTTC	CASSLDGVPLQTGYTF
TRBD1	TRBV10-2	TRBJ2-7	-	TGCGCCAGCAGTGGGGTCCCGGGACAGGGGGCCGCCTACGAGCAGTACTTC	CASSGVPGQGAAYEQYF
-	TRBV5-8	TRBJ1-2	-	TGTGCCAGCAGCCTCAGGGTCGGCTATGGCTACACCTTC	CASSLRVGYGYTF
-	TRBV10-1	TRBJ2-5	-	TGCGCCAGCAGTAAAACGGGGACACAAGAGACCCAGTACTTC	CASSKTGTQETQYF
TRBD2	TRBV15	TRBJ2-5	-	TGTGCCACCAGCCCCGGACTAGCGGGGGCCGCCGGCGAGACCCAGTACTTC	CATSPGLAGAAGETQYF
TRBD2	TRBV7-2	TRBJ2-1	once	TGTGCCAGCAGCCGGGTAGCGGGGGGGCCCTACAATGAGCAGTTCTTC	CASSRVAGGPYNEQFF
TRBD1	TRBV4-2	TRBJ1-1	few	TGTGCCAGCAGCCGGACAGGGGAGGACACTGAAGCTTTCTTT	CASSRTGEDTEAFF
-	TRBV18	TRBJ1-6	-	TGTGCCAGCTCACAAGGGGGGGGCGAATCTTCACCCCTCCACTTT	CASSQGGGESSPLHF
TRBD1	TRBV5-8	TRBJ2-1	-	TGTGCCAGCAGCTTCAAGGGGGCAGGGAACGATGAGCAGTTCTTC	CASSFKGAGNDEQFF
TRBD1	TRBV6-4	TRBJ1-2	-	TGTGCCAGCAGTGGACAGGGGAAACGTGGCTACACCTTC	CASSGQGKRGYTF
TRBD1	TRBV20-1	TRBJ2-7	-	TGCAGTGCTAGTGGCCGGGGACAGTACTACGAGCAGTACTTC	CSASGRGQYYEQYF
TRBD1	TRBV7-2	TRBJ1-3	-	TGTGCCAGCAGCTACAGGGGGCCCACTGGAAACACCATATATTTT	CASSYRGPTGNTIYF
-	TRBV18	TRBJ1-2	-	TGTGCCAGCTCACCAATCAGGGGAGTTCCAAGCTACACCTTC	CASSPIRGVPSYTF
-	TRBV25-1	TRBJ2-5	-	TGTGCCAGCAGTAAACAGGGATCGGGGACCCAGTACTTC	CASSKQGSGTQYF
TRBD1	TRBV4-2	TRBJ2-7	-	TGTGCCAGCAGCCCAAACTTCCCGGGACAGGGCTACGAGCAGTACTTC	CASSPNFPGQGYEQYF